Presented here are 10 T cell receptor beta chains from one specimen sequenced in a study of blood T cell repertoires in COVID-19. TCRdb's table, derived via immunoSEQ multiplex PCR, lists solely in-frame clones and lacks some. The table has approximately 220,000 clones, around 82% seen once. The specimen sequenced was PBMCs or T cells enriched from blood (not recorded which). These TCRs come from a woman between 45 and 65 years old who had been exposed to COVID-19.

The chain employs TRBV5-4 and TRBJ1-1; 9 bases align to TRBD1. Germline-derived CDR1 and CDR2 are SGHNT and YYREEE (reference sequence). This CDR3 region has 15 residues. The trim removed 0 bases at V and 4 bases at J, leaving 4 bases unmatched. In nucleotides, the CDR3 is TGTGCCAGCAGCTTGGGAGGGACAGGGAGCACTGAAGCTTTCTTT. It specifies CASSLGGTGSTEAFF. The entire variable domain, with the rest obtained from reference TRBV5-4 and TRBJ1-1, is as follows: ETGVTQSPTHLIKTRGQQVTLRCSSQSGHNTVSWYQQALGQGPQFIFQYYREEENGRGNFPPRFSGLQFPNYSSELNVNALELDDSALYLCASSLGGTGSTEAFFGQGTRLTVV.

This clone has a handful of counts. The chain recombines TRBV14 with TRBJ2-7, with D hard to call. CDR1 is SGHDN, CDR2 FVKESK, per germline. The CDR3 runs 15 residues. With 3 bases removed from V and 0 bases from J, the gap between germline ends came to 12 bases. The CDR3 coding sequence is TGTGCCAGCAGCCAGATGACGGAGTACTCCTACGAGCAGTACTTC. It is translated as CASSQMTEYSYEQYF. The full variable domain, its missing parts supplied by reference TRBV14 and TRBJ2-7, is EAGVTQFPSHSVIEKGQTVTLRCDPISGHDNLYWYRRVMGKEIKFLLHFVKESKQDESGMPNNRFLAERTGGTYSTLKVQPAELEDSGVYFCASSQMTEYSYEQYFGPGTRLTVT.

The chain has TRBV6-5 and TRBJ1-2; D ambiguous. V gave up 7 bases and J gave up 3 bases, with 6 bases separating them. CDR3 length equals 11 residues. Germline CDR1 MNHEY, CDR2 SVGAGI. CDR3 region: CASMTDYGYTF. The CDR3 nucleotides are TGTGCCAGCATGACTGACTATGGCTACACCTTC.

V gene TRBV2 combines with J gene TRBJ2-1; D is ambiguous. The length of the CDR3 is 14 residues. The V and J ends lost 4 bases and 4 bases respectively, with 11 bases between them. The V gene's germline CDR1 is SNHLY and CDR2 FYNNEI. The CDR3 spells CASSANDRYNEQFF. CDR3 coding DNA: TGTGCCAGCAGTGCGAACGATAGATACAATGAGCAGTTCTTC.

The rearrangement joins TRBV6-1 to TRBJ1-2; 11 bases align to TRBD1. Germline trimming cut 4 bases from V and 1 base from J; bases unmatched to any gene: 5. Germline values: CDR1 MNHNS, CDR2 SASEGT. The CDR3 loop spans 16 amino acids. The CDR3 bases are TGTGCCAGCAGTGTAGGACAGGGGGCGGGTAACTATGGCTACACCTTC. Amino acids: CASSVGQGAGNYGYTF.

The J gene is TRBJ1-5, the V gene TRBV5-4; D is unresolved. The germline V and J ends were trimmed by 3 bases and 4 bases, with 11 bases remaining between them. CDR1 is SGHNT, CDR2 YYREEE, per germline (reference sequence). The CDR3 sequence is 14 residues long. The CDR3 is CASSSMGLNQPQHF. In DNA form, the CDR3 reads TGTGCCAGCAGCTCCATGGGCCTTAATCAGCCCCAGCATTTT.

V and J are TRBV6-2 or TRBV6-3 and TRBJ1-2, with a weak D call TRBD1 (6 bases). The ends were cut back, 5 bases at V and 4 bases at J, with 11 bases in the middle. Germline CDR1 MNHEY, CDR2 SVGEGT. The length of the CDR3 is 13 residues. CDR3 DNA: TGTGCCAGCAGTGGGGGACAACTCTATGGCTACACCTTC. Residues: CASSGGQLYGYTF.

This clone was observed a few times. V usage is TRBV7-2 and J usage is TRBJ2-2; TRBD1 might be the D (6 bases). Trimming pared 5 bases from V and 0 bases from J, leaving 10 bases between. Per germline, CDR1 SGHTA and CDR2 FQGNSA. The CDR3 extends over 15 amino acids. The CDR3: CASSRTGSNTGELFF. The CDR3, as DNA: TGTGCCAGCAGCCGTACAGGGTCGAACACCGGGGAGCTGTTTTTT. The whole variable domain, filled in from reference TRBV7-2 and TRBJ2-2, reads GAGVSQSPSNKVTEKGKDVELRCDPISGHTALYWYRQSLGQGLEFLIYFQGNSAPDKSGLPSDRFSAERTGGSVSTLTIQRTQQEDSAVYLCASSRTGSNTGELFFGEGSRLTVL.

The chain has TRBV20-1 and TRBJ1-4; D unclear. CDR1 and CDR2 (germline): DFQATT, SNEGSKA (reference sequence). CDR3 length equals 10 residues. V was pared by 6 bases and J by 5 bases, with 4 bases between. CDR3 bases: TGCAGTGCCATCAATGAAAAACTGTTTTTT. Amino acids: CSAINEKLFF.

This chain joins TRBV11-2 and TRBJ1-2, with a weak D call TRBD1 (6 bases). This CDR3 is built from 16 residues. Per the germline V gene, CDR1 is SGHAT and CDR2 is FQNNGV. Trimming removed 4 bases at V and 4 bases at J, with 19 bases between. CDR3 protein: CASSSSSRGGSYGYTF. CDR3 sequence (DNA): TGTGCCAGCAGCTCTTCCTCGAGGGGGGGCAGCTATGGCTACACCTTC.